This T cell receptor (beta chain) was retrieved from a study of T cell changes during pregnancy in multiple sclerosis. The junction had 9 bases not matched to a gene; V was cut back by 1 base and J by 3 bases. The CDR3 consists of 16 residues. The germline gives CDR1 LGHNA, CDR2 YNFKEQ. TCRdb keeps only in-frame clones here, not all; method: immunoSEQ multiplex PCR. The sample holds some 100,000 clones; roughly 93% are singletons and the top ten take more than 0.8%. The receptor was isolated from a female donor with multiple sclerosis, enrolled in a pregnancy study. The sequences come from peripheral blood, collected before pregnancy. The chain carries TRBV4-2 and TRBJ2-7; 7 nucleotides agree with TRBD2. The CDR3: CASSQGGGWGNYEQYF. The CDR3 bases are TGTGCCAGCAGCCAAGGGGGGGGTTGGGGTAACTACGAGCAGTACTTC.